This TCR beta chain was sequenced in a study of T cell responses to AZD1222 COVID-19 vaccine. V lost 0 bases, J lost 0 bases, and 10 bases lay in between. This CDR3 region has 16 residues. CDR1 and CDR2 from the germline V gene are SGDLS and YYNGEE. In this sample, this clone turned up a few times. What it binds is not known. TCRdb's table, derived via immunoSEQ multiplex PCR, lists solely in-frame clones and lacks some. The data show around 130,000 clones, 88% seen once. Whole-study results and caveats: Seropositive status at baseline applied to only 6 or 7 AZD1222 recipients. Spike-specific TCR breadth and depth went up after people got two AZD1222 doses. White British donors predominated, females outnumbered males, and clonal diversity was possibly underestimated.

Sequencing was performed on peripheral blood, taken 28 days after the second AZD1222 dose. The TCR originated in an adult who received the AZD1222 COVID-19 vaccine. This rearrangement joins TRBV9 to TRBJ1-3; no clear D gene. As DNA, the CDR3 is TGTGCCAGCAGCGTAGCGTACAGAACCTCTGGAAACACCATATATTTT. This codes for CASSVAYRTSGNTIYF. Using reference TRBV9 and TRBJ1-3 for the parts outside the CDR3, the full variable domain is DSGVTQTPKHLITATGQRVTLRCSPRSGDLSVYWYQQSLDQGLQFLIQYYNGEERAKGNILERFSAQQFPDLHSELNLSSLELGDSALYFCASSVAYRTSGNTIYFGEGSWLTVV.